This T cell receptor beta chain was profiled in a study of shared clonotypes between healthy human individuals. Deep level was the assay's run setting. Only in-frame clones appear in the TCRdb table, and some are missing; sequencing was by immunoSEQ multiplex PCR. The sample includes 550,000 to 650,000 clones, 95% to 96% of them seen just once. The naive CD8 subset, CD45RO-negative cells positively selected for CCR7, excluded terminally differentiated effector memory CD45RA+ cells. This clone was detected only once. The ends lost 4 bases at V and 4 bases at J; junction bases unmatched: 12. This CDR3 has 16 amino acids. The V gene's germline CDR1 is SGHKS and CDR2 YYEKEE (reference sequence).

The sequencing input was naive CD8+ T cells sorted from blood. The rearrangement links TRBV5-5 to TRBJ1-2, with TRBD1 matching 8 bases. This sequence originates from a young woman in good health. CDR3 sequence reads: CASSIGQGLDPYGYTF. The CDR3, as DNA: TGTGCCAGCAGCATAGGACAGGGCCTGGATCCCTATGGCTACACCTTC.